The 22 T cell receptor beta chains below all came from one sample that was sequenced in a study of neurological immune-mediated disorders. MiXCR was run by TCRdb on the 5' RACE reads, yielding one entry per CDR3 protein. This sample has roughly 100,000 distinct CDR3 sequences, with approximately 10% found just once. Time point: longitudinal time-point 3. Sequenced: PBMCs. All receptors come from a female donor with HTLV-1-associated myelopathy (HAM/TSP).

This clonotype qualifies as medium-sized. J is TRBJ2-5 and V is TRBV20-1, with D perhaps assigned TRBD1 or TRBD2 (5 bases each). Germline V gene sequence: CDR1 DFQATT, CDR2 SNEGSKA (reference sequence). There are 12 residues in the CDR3. Between the trimmed V and J ends, which lost 5 bases and 4 bases, there was a span of 11 bases. CDR3: CSAGGTLETQYF. The CDR3 region has the DNA TGCAGTGCTGGGGGAACCCTAGAGACCCAGTACTTC.

This clonotype was picked up many times. The chain carries TRBV20-1 and TRBJ2-7, with no clear D. V was shortened by 6 bases and J by 7 bases, with 19 bases between the two germline ends. CDR1 is DFQATT and CDR2 is SNEGSKA in the germline V gene (reference sequence). The CDR3 has 13 residues. The CDR3 protein is CSAIGQKVGEQYF. CDR3 coding DNA: TGCAGTGCCATTGGCCAAAAAGTGGGAGAGCAGTACTTC.

This clonotype has ten or more counts. J is TRBJ2-7 and V is TRBV6-5; no clear D. V lost 0 bases and J lost 2, with 11 bases in between. This CDR3 spans 15 amino acids. CDR1 is MNHEY and CDR2 is SVGAGI in the germline V gene. The CDR3 nucleotides read TGTGCCAGCAGTTACTCGAAACTCTGGGCCTACGAGCAGTACTTC. It specifies CASSYSKLWAYEQYF.

This clonotype was detected ten times or more. This chain joins TRBV20-1 and TRBJ2-6; 7 nucleotides agree with TRBD1. Germline V gene sequence: CDR1 DFQATT, CDR2 SNEGSKA (reference sequence). The CDR3 runs to 16 residues. Trimming at V came to 1 base and at J to 4 bases, leaving 7 bases not matched to a gene. Here the CDR3 reads CSARALTGAGANVLTF. The DNA for the CDR3 is TGCAGTGCTAGAGCCCTCACAGGGGCCGGGGCCAACGTCCTGACTTTC.

This clonotype was seen many times. One junction end does not reproduce the germline sequence, and a read error may be involved. The chain joins TRBV15 to TRBJ2-7; tentatively, D is TRBD1 (8 bases). This CDR3 comprises 15 residues. CDR1 and CDR2 (germline): LNHNV, YYDKDF (reference sequence). CDR3 nucleotide sequence: TGTGCTACCAGCAGAGAGACAGGGGAGGGCTACGAGCAGTACTTC. Protein: CATSRETGEGYEQYF.

This clonotype was observed at least ten times. This chain connects TRBV4-2 to TRBJ1-1; weak D call: TRBD1 (6 bases). Between the trimmed V and J ends, which lost 7 bases and 6 bases, there was a span of 12 bases. The CDR3 contains 12 residues. Germline V CDR1 and CDR2: LGHNA, YNFKEQ. CDR3: CASNDNRAEAFF. The CDR3 DNA sequence: TGTGCCAGCAACGATAACAGGGCTGAAGCTTTCTTT.

This clonotype was found many times. The J gene is TRBJ2-2, the V gene TRBV20-1; perhaps TRBD1 as D (6 bases). This CDR3 has 14 amino acids. The germline V and J ends were trimmed by 5 bases and 5 bases, with 15 bases remaining between them. CDR1 and CDR2 (germline): DFQATT, SNEGSKA (reference sequence). CDR3: CSAGLGARTGELFF. As DNA, the CDR3 is TGCAGTGCTGGACTGGGGGCAAGAACCGGGGAGCTGTTTTTT.

This clonotype has ten or more counts. The chain carries TRBV20-1 and TRBJ1-5, with D tentatively TRBD1 (5 bases). Germline CDR1 and CDR2: DFQATT and SNEGSKA (reference sequence). The CDR3 sequence is 13 residues long. The germline V and J ends were trimmed by 3 bases and 1 base, with 7 bases remaining between them. In DNA form, the CDR3 reads TGCAGTGCTAGGGGGCAAAGCAATCAGCCCCAGCATTTT. Its protein is CSARGQSNQPQHF.

Ten or more counts support this clonotype. The J gene is TRBJ1-1, the V gene TRBV5-5; D is ambiguous. Germline loops: CDR1 SGHKS, CDR2 YYEKEE (reference sequence). The CDR3 has 13 residues. The V and J ends lost 0 bases and 0 bases respectively, with 3 bases between them. The CDR3 bases are TGTGCCAGCAGCTTGGAAGTGAACACTGAAGCTTTCTTT. This codes for CASSLEVNTEAFF.

This clonotype occurred many times. J is TRBJ2-6 and V is TRBV5-1, with D uncertain. The V end was cut by 2 bases, the J end by 0 bases, with 12 bases between. The CDR3 length is 17 residues. Germline CDR1 is SGHRS and CDR2 is YFSETQ. The CDR3 nucleotides read TGCGCCAGCAGCTTTACGGAGCTCGGCTCTGGGGCCAACGTCCTGACTTTC. It encodes CASSFTELGSGANVLTF.

The sample holds many counts of this clonotype. The J gene is TRBJ2-7, the V gene TRBV5-1; D gene ambiguous. The germline gives CDR1 SGHRS, CDR2 YFSETQ. The CDR3 length is 14 residues. Between the trimmed V and J ends, which lost 5 bases and 2 bases, there was a span of 14 bases. Here the CDR3 DNA reads TGCGCCAGCAGAGACGGGCCATTTACCTACGAGCAGTACTTC. This codes for CASRDGPFTYEQYF.

This clonotype was seen many times. This rearrangement joins TRBV7-2 to TRBJ2-3, with 8 nucleotides matching TRBD2. The CDR3 consists of 17 residues. CDR1 and CDR2 (germline): SGHTA, FQGNSA. V gave up 2 bases and J gave up 5 bases; unmatched junction bases: 12. Written as DNA, the CDR3 is TGTGCCAGCAGCTTAATAGACGGGGGGGCCCGGGGAGATACGCAGTATTTT. Its protein is CASSLIDGGARGDTQYF.

In its sample, this clonotype was seen a few times. CDR3 residues: CASTKTGAENQPQHF. CDR3 nucleotides: TGTGCCAGCACCAAAACTGGGGCAGAAAATCAGCCCCAGCATTTT. This chain joins TRBV7-9 and TRBJ1-5, with D maybe TRBD1 (5 bases). V was pared by 7 bases and J by 4 bases, with 17 bases between. The CDR3 totals 15 residues. In germline, CDR1 is SEHNR, CDR2 FQNEAQ (reference sequence). The whole variable domain, filled in from reference TRBV7-9 and TRBJ1-5, reads DTGVSQNPRHKITKRGQNVTFRCDPISEHNRLYWYRQTLGQGPEFLTYFQNEAQLEKSRLLSDRFSAERPKGSFSTLEIQRTEQGDSAMYLCASTKTGAENQPQHFGDGTRLSIL.

This clonotype was recorded at least ten times. The chain carries TRBV20-1 and TRBJ1-1; D is unclear. The CDR3 extends over 13 amino acids. The germline V gene has CDR1 DFQATT and CDR2 SNEGSKA (reference sequence). Trimming took 1 base from V and 2 from J, leaving 8 bases between them. The CDR3 protein is CSARATVNTEAFF. CDR3 in DNA: TGCAGTGCTAGAGCAACAGTTAACACTGAAGCTTTCTTT.

This clonotype was counted at least ten times. The V call is TRBV28, the J call TRBJ2-7; 7 nucleotides line up with TRBD1. This CDR3 is built from 13 residues. The J segment lost 3 bases and the V segment lost 6 bases, leaving 5 bases of the junction unmatched. Germline-derived CDR1 and CDR2 are MDHEN and SYDVKM. The CDR3 nucleotides are TGTGCCAGCAGGCCGGGACAGTTCTACGAGCAGTACTTC. Protein: CASRPGQFYEQYF. Filled out from reference TRBV28 and TRBJ2-7, the complete variable domain reads DVKVTQSSRYLVKRTGEKVFLECVQDMDHENMFWYRQDPGLGLRLIYFSYDVKMKEKGDIPEGYSVSREKKERFSLILESASTNQTSMYLCASRPGQFYEQYFGPGTRLTVT.

The sample holds many counts of this clonotype. The rearrangement joins TRBV9 to TRBJ1-5; no clear D gene. The germline V and J ends were trimmed by 5 bases and 0 bases, with 9 bases remaining between them. There are 14 residues in the CDR3. CDR1 and CDR2 from the germline V gene are SGDLS and YYNGEE. DNA of the CDR3: TGTGCCAGCAGTGACCGGGGTAGCAATCAGCCCCAGCATTTT. Protein: CASSDRGSNQPQHF.

Ten or more counts support this clonotype. The rearrangement links TRBV24-1 to TRBJ2-7, with 7 bases matching TRBD1. The CDR3 totals 14 residues. V was clipped by 4 bases and J by 3 bases; unmatched bases: 5. The germline V gene encodes CDR1 KGHDR and CDR2 SFDVKD. CDR3 in DNA: TGTGCCACCAGTGACCCGACAGGGCGCTACGAGCAGTACTTC. It encodes CATSDPTGRYEQYF.

This clonotype was recorded many times. The chain uses TRBV2 and TRBJ2-1; 7 positions match TRBD2. There are 14 residues in the CDR3. The V segment lost 6 bases and the J segment 8 bases; nucleotides outside the gene matches: 10. Germline assignment: CDR1 SNHLY and CDR2 FYNNEI. This chain's CDR3 is CASSSGANGDEQFF. CDR3 nucleotide sequence: TGTGCCAGCAGCAGCGGGGCTAACGGCGATGAGCAGTTCTTC.

This clonotype showed up many times. This sequence joins TRBV28 and TRBJ2-2; 7 bases are shared with TRBD1. Germline V gene data show CDR1 as MDHEN and CDR2 as SYDVKM. With 6 bases clipped from V and 2 bases from J, the junction kept 6 bases outside the gene matches. This CDR3 has 15 amino acids. Here the CDR3 DNA reads TGTGCCAGCAGGCCCGGGACAGCTAACACCGGGGAGCTGTTTTTT. Translation gives CASRPGTANTGELFF.

This clonotype came up many times. This chain joins TRBV2 and TRBJ1-2; TRBD1 matches at 7 bases. J gave up 5 bases and V 1 base, and 4 bases lay outside the gene matches. The CDR3 loop spans 14 amino acids. Per the germline V gene, CDR1 is SNHLY and CDR2 is FYNNEI. CDR3 DNA sequence: TGTGCCAGCAGTGAAGAGGGGGCGCAGTATGGCTACACCTTC. It translates to CASSEEGAQYGYTF.

This clonotype showed up many times. The genes are TRBV5-1 and TRBJ2-2; possibly TRBD1 or TRBD2 for D (6 bases each). The CDR3 totals 14 residues. The germline V gene encodes CDR1 SGHRS and CDR2 YFSETQ. V was pared by 7 bases and J by 2 bases, with 12 bases between. The CDR3 coding sequence is TGCGCCAGCCGCCGGGGGACAAACACCGGGGAGCTGTTTTTT. It specifies CASRRGTNTGELFF.

This clonotype appeared many times. The rearrangement links TRBV30 to TRBJ1-1; D unclear. This CDR3 is 14 amino acids long. Germline loops: CDR1 GTSNPN, CDR2 SVGIG (reference sequence). The V end was cut by 3 bases, the J end by 1 base, with 12 bases between. The CDR3 DNA follows: TGTGCCTGGAGGGAGAAATACAGGAACACTGAAGCTTTCTTT. Translated: CAWREKYRNTEAFF.